The rows below give T cell receptor beta chains drawn from one sample of a study of blood T cell repertoires in COVID-19. Profiled with immunoSEQ multiplex PCR; TCRdb holds only in-frame clones, not every one. Among some 340,000 clones, 85% to 95% were seen once, and the ten largest hold almost 4%. Sequenced material: PBMCs or T cells enriched from blood (not recorded which). These receptors all stem from a woman aged 25 to 39 who had been exposed to COVID-19. Each CDR3 is given with its conserved first and last residue. D genes are given only for firm matches. The listing skips clone size in some rows; elsewhere it reads once, few, many or a size class.

j_call v_call d_call clone_size cdr3_nt cdr3_aa
TRBJ1-4 TRBV30 NA NA TGTGCCTGGAGACAGCACAATGAAAAACTGTTTTTT CAWRQHNEKLFF
TRBJ2-2 TRBV7-3 NA once TGTGCCAGCAGCTTAGGCCCCGGGAGGAACACCGGGGAGCTGTTTTTT CASSLGPGRNTGELFF
TRBJ1-6 TRBV19 TRBD1 NA TGTGCCAGTAGCCGGGACAGGGTGTATAATTCACCCCTCCACTTT CASSRDRVYNSPLHF
TRBJ2-5 TRBV11-1 TRBD1 NA TGTGCCAGCAGCATACATGACAGGGCCGCAGAGACCCAGTACTTC CASSIHDRAAETQYF
TRBJ1-1 TRBV19 NA NA TGTGCCAGTAGTAGCGGGGGCCTAATGAACACTGAAGCTTTCTTT CASSSGGLMNTEAFF
TRBJ2-2 TRBV24-1 NA few TGTGCCACCAGGGATTCTAATACCGGGGAGCTGTTTTTT CATRDSNTGELFF
TRBJ1-2 TRBV11-2 TRBD1 NA TGTGCCAGCAGCATTTCAGACAGGGTGTATGGCTACACCTTC CASSISDRVYGYTF
TRBJ1-2 TRBV5-1 NA NA TGCGCCAGCAGCCCTGGACAGCCTCTTAACTATGGCTACACCTTC CASSPGQPLNYGYTF
TRBJ1-1 TRBV9 TRBD1 once TGTGCCAGCAGCGCGACAGGGGCCGAAGCTTTCTTT CASSATGAEAFF
TRBJ1-2 TRBV27 NA NA TGTGCCAGCAGTCCCTGGACGGGGTCGGACTATGGCTACACCTTC CASSPWTGSDYGYTF
TRBJ2-5 TRBV5-1 TRBD2 NA TGCGCCAGCATAGGCGGGGGGGCCCGAGAGACCCAGTACTTC CASIGGGARETQYF
TRBJ2-7 TRBV5-1 TRBD1 NA TGCGCCAGCAGCTTGGAGGCGACGGACAGGGGCGAGCAGTACTTC CASSLEATDRGEQYF
TRBJ1-5 TRBV6-1 NA NA TGTGCCAGCAGTGAACTGGGGGGAGGGCATTTT CASSELGGGHF
TRBJ2-5 TRBV2 TRBD2 NA TGTGCCAGCAGAGCTAGGGGACTACGGCTTGTCGGGGGACGGACTGTGAAAGAGACCCAGTACTTC CASRARGLRLVGGRTVKETQYF
TRBJ2-7 TRBV7-9 NA NA TGTGCCAGCAGCCCCCAACAAACCCCCCACGAGCAGTACTTC CASSPQQTPHEQYF
TRBJ1-1 TRBV10-1 TRBD1 NA TGCGCCAGCAGGAGACTCGGGACAGGGGGCAGGAACACTGAAGCTTTCTTT CASRRLGTGGRNTEAFF
TRBJ1-2 TRBV18 TRBD1 NA TGTGCCAGCTCAGGGACAGACTATGGCTACACCTTC CASSGTDYGYTF
TRBJ2-1 TRBV5-6 NA NA TGTGCCAGCAGCTCCCTCGGCGGGGTATCCTACAATGAGCAGTTCTTC CASSSLGGVSYNEQFF